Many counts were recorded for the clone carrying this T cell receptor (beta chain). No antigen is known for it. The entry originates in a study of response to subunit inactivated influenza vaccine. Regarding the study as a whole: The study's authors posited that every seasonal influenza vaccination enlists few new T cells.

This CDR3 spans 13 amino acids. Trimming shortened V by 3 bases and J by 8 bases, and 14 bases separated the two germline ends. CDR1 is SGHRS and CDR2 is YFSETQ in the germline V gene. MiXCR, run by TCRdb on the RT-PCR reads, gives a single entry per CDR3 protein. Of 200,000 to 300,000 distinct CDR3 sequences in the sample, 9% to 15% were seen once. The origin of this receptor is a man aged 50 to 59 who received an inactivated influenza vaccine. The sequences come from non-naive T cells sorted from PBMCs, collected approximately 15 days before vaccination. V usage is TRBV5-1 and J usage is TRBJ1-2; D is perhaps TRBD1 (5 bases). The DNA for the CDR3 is TGCGCCAGCAGCTCCACATCGAAGGGGGGCTACACCTTC. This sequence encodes CASSSTSKGGYTF. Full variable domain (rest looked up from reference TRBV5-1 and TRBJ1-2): KAGVTQTPRYLIKTRGQQVTLSCSPISGHRSVSWYQQTPGQGLQFLFEYFSETQRNKGNFPGRFSGRQFSNSRSEMNVSTLELGDSALYLCASSSTSKGGYTFGSGTRLTVV.